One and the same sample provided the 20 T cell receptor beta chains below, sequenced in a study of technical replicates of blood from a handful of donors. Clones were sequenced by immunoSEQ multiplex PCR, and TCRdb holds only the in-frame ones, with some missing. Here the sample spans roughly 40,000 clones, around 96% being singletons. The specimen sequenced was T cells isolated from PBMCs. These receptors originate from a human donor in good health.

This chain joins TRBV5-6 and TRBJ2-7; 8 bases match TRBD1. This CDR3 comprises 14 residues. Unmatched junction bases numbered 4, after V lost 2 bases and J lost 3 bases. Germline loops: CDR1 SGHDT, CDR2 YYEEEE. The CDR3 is CASSFGTGVYEQYF. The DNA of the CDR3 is TGTGCCAGCAGCTTCGGGACAGGCGTCTACGAGCAGTACTTC.

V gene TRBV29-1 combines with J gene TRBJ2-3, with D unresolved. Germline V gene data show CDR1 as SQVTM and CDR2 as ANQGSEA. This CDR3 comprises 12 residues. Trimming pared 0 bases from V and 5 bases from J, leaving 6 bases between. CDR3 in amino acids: CSVEDRLDTQYF. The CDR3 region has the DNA TGCAGCGTTGAAGACAGACTAGATACGCAGTATTTT.

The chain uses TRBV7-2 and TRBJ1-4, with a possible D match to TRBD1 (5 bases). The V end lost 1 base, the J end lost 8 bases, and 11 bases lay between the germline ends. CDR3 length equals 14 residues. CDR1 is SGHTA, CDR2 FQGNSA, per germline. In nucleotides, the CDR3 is TGTGCCAGCAGCTTAGAAGCAGGGAAGGAAAAACTGTTTTTT. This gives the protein CASSLEAGKEKLFF.

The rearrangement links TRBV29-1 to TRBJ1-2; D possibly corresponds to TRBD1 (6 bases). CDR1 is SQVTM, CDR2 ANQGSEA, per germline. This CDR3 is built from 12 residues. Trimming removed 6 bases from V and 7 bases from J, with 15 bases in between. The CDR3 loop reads CSVGDRLSGYTF. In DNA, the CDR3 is TGCAGCGTGGGAGACAGGCTGAGTGGCTACACCTTC.

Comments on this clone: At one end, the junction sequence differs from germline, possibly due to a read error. Here the CDR3 reads CASTENWGDSSNQPQHF. The DNA for the CDR3 is TGTGCCAGCACTGAAAACTGGGGGGATTCTAGCAATCAGCCCCAGCATTTT. The rearrangement links TRBV6-1 to TRBJ1-5; TRBD1 is a possible D gene (5 bases). CDR3 length equals 17 residues. The germline gives CDR1 MNHNS, CDR2 SASEGT.

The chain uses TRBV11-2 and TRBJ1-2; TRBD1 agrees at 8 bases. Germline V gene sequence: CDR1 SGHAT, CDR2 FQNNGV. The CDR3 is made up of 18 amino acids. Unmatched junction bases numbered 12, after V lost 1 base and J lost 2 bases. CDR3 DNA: TGTGCCAGCAGCTTAGTGTCCAGGGGGCGCCGGTCGAACTATGGCTACACCTTC. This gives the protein CASSLVSRGRRSNYGYTF. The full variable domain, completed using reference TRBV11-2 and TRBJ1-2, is EAGVAQSPRYKIIEKRQSVAFWCNPISGHATLYWYQQILGQGPKLLIQFQNNGVVDDSQLPKDRFSAERLKGVDSTLKIQPAKLEDSAVYLCASSLVSRGRRSNYGYTFGSGTRLTVV.

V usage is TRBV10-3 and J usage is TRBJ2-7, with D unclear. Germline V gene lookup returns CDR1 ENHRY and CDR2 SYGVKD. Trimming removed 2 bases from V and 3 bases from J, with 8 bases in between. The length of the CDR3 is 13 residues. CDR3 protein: CAISEGSRYEQYF. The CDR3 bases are TGTGCCATCAGTGAGGGCTCACGCTACGAGCAGTACTTC.

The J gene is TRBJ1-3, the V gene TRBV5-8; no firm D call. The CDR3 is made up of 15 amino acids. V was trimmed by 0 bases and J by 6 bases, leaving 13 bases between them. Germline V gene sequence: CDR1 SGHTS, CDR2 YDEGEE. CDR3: CASSLGGNTVNTIYF. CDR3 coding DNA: TGTGCCAGCAGCTTGGGAGGGAATACGGTAAACACCATATATTTT.

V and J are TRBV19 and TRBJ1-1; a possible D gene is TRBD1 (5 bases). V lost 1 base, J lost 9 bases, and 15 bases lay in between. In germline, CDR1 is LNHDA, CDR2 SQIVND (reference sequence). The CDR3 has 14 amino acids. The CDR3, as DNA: TGTGCCAGTAGTATAGTAACTGGGGCGGAAAAAGCTTTCTTT. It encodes CASSIVTGAEKAFF.

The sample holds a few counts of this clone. CDR3 sequence: CSVATQAMNTEAFF. For the CDR3, the DNA is TGCAGCGTTGCCACACAGGCCATGAACACTGAAGCTTTCTTT. The chain has TRBV29-1 and TRBJ1-1; a possible D gene is TRBD1 (5 bases). Germline values: CDR1 SQVTM, CDR2 ANQGSEA. The CDR3 loop spans 14 amino acids. V was trimmed by 4 bases and J by 0 bases, leaving 12 bases between them. Looking up the rest from reference TRBV29-1 and TRBJ1-1 gives the full variable domain: SAVISQKPSRDICQRGTSLTIQCQVDSQVTMMFWYRQQPGQSLTLIATANQGSEATYESGFVIDKFPISRPNLTFSTLTVSNMSPEDSSIYLCSVATQAMNTEAFFGQGTRLTVV.

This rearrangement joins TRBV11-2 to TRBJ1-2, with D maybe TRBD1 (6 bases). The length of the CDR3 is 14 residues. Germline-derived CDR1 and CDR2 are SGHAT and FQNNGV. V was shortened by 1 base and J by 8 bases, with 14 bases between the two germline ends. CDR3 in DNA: TGTGCCAGCAGCTTAGTAACGGCAGGGGTCGGCTACACCTTC. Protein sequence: CASSLVTAGVGYTF.

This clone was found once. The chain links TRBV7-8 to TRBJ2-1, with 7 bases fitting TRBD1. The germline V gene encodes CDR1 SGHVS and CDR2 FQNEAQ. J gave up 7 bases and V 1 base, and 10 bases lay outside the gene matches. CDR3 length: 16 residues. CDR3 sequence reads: CASSLGAGGFGNEQFF. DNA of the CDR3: TGTGCCAGCAGCTTAGGGGCAGGGGGTTTTGGGAATGAGCAGTTCTTC.

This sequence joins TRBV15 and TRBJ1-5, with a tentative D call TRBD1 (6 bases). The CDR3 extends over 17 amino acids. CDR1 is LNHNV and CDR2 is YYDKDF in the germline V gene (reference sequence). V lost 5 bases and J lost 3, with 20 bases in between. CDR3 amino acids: CATSGLGDRRNNQPQHF. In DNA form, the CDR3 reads TGTGCCACCAGCGGACTAGGTGACAGGCGGAACAATCAGCCCCAGCATTTT. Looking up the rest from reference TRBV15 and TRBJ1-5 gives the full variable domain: DAMVIQNPRYQVTQFGKPVTLSCSQTLNHNVMYWYQQKSSQAPKLLFHYYDKDFNNEADTPDNFQSRRPNTSFCFLDIRSPGLGDTAMYLCATSGLGDRRNNQPQHFGDGTRLSIL.

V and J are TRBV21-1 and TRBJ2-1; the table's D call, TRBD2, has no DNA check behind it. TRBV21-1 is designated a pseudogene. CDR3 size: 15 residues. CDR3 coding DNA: TGTGCCAGCAGCTGTGGGGGGGGGTTATACAATGAGCAGTTCTTC. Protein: CASSCGGGLYNEQFF.

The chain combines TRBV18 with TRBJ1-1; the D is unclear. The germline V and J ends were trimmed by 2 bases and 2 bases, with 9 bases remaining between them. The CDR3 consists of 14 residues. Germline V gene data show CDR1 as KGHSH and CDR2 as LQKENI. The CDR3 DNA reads TGTGCCAGCTCACCAAACGGGGATAACACTGAAGCTTTCTTT. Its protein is CASSPNGDNTEAFF.

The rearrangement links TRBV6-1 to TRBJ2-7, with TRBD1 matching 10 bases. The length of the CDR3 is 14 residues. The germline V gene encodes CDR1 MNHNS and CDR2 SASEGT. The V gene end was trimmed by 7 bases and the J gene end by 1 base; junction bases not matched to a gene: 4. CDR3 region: CASTGDRGSYEQYF. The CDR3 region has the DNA TGTGCCAGCACGGGGGACAGGGGTTCCTACGAGCAGTACTTC.

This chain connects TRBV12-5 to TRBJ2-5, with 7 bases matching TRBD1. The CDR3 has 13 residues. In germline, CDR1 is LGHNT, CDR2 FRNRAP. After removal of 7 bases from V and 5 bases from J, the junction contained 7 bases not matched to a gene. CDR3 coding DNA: TGTGCTAGTGATGCAGGGGGTTGGGAGACCCAGTACTTC. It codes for CASDAGGWETQYF.

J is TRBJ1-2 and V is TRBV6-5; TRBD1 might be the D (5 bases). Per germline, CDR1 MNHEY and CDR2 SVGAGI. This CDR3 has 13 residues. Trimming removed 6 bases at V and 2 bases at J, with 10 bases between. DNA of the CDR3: TGTGCCAGCAGATTCACAGGAAACTATGGCTACACCTTC. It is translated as CASRFTGNYGYTF.

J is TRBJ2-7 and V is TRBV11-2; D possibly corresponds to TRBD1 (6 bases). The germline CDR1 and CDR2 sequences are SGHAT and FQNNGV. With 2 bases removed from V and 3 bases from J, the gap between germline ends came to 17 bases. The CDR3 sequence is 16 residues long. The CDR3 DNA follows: TGTGCCAGCAGCTTATTTGCCCAGACAGGTTACTACGAGCAGTACTTC. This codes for CASSLFAQTGYYEQYF.

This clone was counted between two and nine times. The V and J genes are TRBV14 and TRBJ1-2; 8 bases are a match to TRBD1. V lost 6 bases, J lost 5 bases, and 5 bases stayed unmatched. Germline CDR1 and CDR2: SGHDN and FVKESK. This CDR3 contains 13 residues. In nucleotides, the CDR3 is TGTGCCAGCAGGCCACAGGGGGATTATGGCTACACCTTC. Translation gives CASRPQGDYGYTF.